The entry that follows covers one TCR beta chain sequence. The data derive from a study of T cell clusters in autoimmune cytopenias. Some 40,000 genome equivalents of blood DNA were amplified for TRB. The CDR3 length is 16 residues. The germline V gene has CDR1 SNHLY and CDR2 FYNNEI. Multiplex touch-down PCR amplified TRB using TRB-A and TRB-B pools in one tube. TCRdb derives one entry per CDR3 protein from the multiplex PCR reads, leaving out DNA. Reported are around 6,000 distinct CDR3 sequences; the ten largest clones contain roughly 7%. These data were likewise used in another study, on T cell repertoires in aging, cancer and after chemotherapy. That paper notes: Repeat sampling of healthy donors over several months to years showed clear clonal overlap. The whole study produced a dataset of roughly 8.8 million TCR reads. In healthy donors, age-related TCR diversity loss mainly reflected lost richness.

The J gene is TRBJ1-6, the V gene TRBV2; the TCRdb call, TRBD1, lacks DNA for checking. This TCR came from a human donor in good health. Sequencing was done on a sample of peripheral blood. CDR3 loop: CASSEGRGYVNSPLHF.